This TCR beta chain was captured in a study of blood T cell repertoires in COVID-19. Some clones are missing from TCRdb's copy, which holds only in-frame ones; the method was immunoSEQ multiplex PCR. Among 100,000 to 150,000 clones listed, 85% were seen once. Trimming took off 1 base at V and 2 bases at J, with 6 bases between the two ends. The CDR3 contains 13 residues. CDR1 is SGHAT, CDR2 FQNNGV, per germline. The chain joins TRBV11-2 to TRBJ2-7; tentatively, D is TRBD1 (5 bases). The sequence was obtained from a man older than 75 with active or convalescent COVID-19. The source material was peripheral blood. CDR3 sequence: CASSLGQTYEQYF. DNA for the CDR3: TGTGCCAGCAGCTTAGGACAGACCTACGAGCAGTACTTC. The entire variable domain, with the rest obtained from reference TRBV11-2 and TRBJ2-7, is as follows: EAGVAQSPRYKIIEKRQSVAFWCNPISGHATLYWYQQILGQGPKLLIQFQNNGVVDDSQLPKDRFSAERLKGVDSTLKIQPAKLEDSAVYLCASSLGQTYEQYFGPGTRLTVT.